The clone carrying this T cell receptor beta chain has a handful of counts. Its specificity is unknown. TCRdb used MiXCR to reprocess the RT-PCR reads, holding one entry per CDR3 protein. The sample carries over 450,000 distinct CDR3 sequences, 10% to 15% recorded once. The germline gives CDR1 DFQATT, CDR2 SNEGSKA (reference sequence). The CDR3 is made up of 15 amino acids. The V gene end was trimmed by 6 bases and the J gene end by 8 bases; junction bases not matched to a gene: 18. The data originate from a study of response to subunit inactivated influenza vaccine. Study results and caveats: Authors suggested each seasonal flu vaccination may recruit only limited numbers of new T cells.

The chain has TRBV20-1 and TRBJ2-5; 7 bases fit TRBD2. The sample consisted of PBMCs from blood, taken 40 to 50 days after vaccination. The clonotype comes from a man aged 50 to 60 who received an inactivated influenza vaccine. The CDR3 bases are TGCAGTGCCCCCCCCCTTGGGCTAGCGGAAGGAACCCAGTACTTC. Its protein product is CSAPPLGLAEGTQYF.